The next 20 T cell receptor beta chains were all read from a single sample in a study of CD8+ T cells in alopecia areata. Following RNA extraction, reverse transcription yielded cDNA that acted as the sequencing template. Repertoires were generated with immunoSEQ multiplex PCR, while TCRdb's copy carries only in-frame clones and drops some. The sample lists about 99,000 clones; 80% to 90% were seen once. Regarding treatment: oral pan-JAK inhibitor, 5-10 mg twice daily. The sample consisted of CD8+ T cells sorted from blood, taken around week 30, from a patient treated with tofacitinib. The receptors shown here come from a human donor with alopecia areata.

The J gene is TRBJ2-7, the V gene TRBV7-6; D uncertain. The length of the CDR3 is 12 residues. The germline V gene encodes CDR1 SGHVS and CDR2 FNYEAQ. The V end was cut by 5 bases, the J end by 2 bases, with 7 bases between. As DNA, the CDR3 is TGTGCCAGCAGCCCGAGCCCCTACGAGCAGTACTTC. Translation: CASSPSPYEQYF.

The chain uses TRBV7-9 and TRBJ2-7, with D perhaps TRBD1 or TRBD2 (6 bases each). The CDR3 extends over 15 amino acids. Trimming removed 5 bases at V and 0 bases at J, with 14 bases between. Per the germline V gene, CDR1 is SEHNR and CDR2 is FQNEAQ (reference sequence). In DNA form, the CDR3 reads TGTGCCAGCAGCGGTACGGGGGCGATCTCCTACGAGCAGTACTTC. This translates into CASSGTGAISYEQYF. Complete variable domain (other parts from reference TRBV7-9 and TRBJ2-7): DTGVSQNPRHKITKRGQNVTFRCDPISEHNRLYWYRQTLGQGPEFLTYFQNEAQLEKSRLLSDRFSAERPKGSFSTLEIQRTEQGDSAMYLCASSGTGAISYEQYFGPGTRLTVT.

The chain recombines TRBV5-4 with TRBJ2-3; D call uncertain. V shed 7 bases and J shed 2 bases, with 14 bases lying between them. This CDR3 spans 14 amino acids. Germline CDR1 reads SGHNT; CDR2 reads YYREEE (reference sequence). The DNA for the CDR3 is TGTGCCAGCGCCTGGACCGCCGTCACAGATACGCAGTATTTT. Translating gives CASAWTAVTDTQYF.

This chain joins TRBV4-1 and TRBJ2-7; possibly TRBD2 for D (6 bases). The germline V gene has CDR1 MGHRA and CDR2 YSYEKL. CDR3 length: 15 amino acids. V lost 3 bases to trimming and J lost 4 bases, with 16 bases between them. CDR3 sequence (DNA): TGCGCCAGCAGCCATCACCGGGACTCTGATTACGAGCAGTACTTC. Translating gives CASSHHRDSDYEQYF.

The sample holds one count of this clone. CDR3 sequence reads: CASSIGPLQYF. In DNA, the CDR3 is TGTGCCAGTAGTATAGGCCCTCTGCAGTACTTC. This sequence joins TRBV19 and TRBJ2-7; D call uncertain. V lost 1 base and J 9 bases, leaving 7 bases between the germline ends. Per germline, CDR1 LNHDA and CDR2 SQIVND (reference sequence). This CDR3 is built from 11 residues. The full variable domain, with the rest looked up from reference TRBV19 and TRBJ2-7, is DGGITQSPKYLFRKEGQNVTLSCEQNLNHDAMYWYRQDPGQGLRLIYYSQIVNDFQKGDIAEGYSVSREKKESFPLTVTSAQKNPTAFYLCASSIGPLQYFGPGTRLTVT.

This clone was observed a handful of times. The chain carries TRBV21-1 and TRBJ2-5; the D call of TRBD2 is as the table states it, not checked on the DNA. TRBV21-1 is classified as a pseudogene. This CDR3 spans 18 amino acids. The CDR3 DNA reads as TGTGCCAGCAGCAAAGGGGACTTAGCGGATCGATCTGAAGAGACCCAGTACTTC. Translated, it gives CASSKGDLADRSEETQYF.

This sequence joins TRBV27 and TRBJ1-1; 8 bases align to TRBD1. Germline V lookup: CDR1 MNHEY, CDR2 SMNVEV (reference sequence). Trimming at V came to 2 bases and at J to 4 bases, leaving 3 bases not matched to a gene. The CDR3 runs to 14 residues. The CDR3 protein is CASSLGGQGTEAFF. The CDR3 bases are TGTGCCAGCAGTTTAGGTGGACAGGGCACTGAAGCTTTCTTT.

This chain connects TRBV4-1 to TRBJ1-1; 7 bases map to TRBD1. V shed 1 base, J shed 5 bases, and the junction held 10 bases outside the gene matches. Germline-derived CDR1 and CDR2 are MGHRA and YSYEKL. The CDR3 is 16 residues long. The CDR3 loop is CASSQGIQGVYTEAFF. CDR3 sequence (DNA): TGCGCCAGCAGCCAAGGAATTCAGGGGGTGTATACTGAAGCTTTCTTT.

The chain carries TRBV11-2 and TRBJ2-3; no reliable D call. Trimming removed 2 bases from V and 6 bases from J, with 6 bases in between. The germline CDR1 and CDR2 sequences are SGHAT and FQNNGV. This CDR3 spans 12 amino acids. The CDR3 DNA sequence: TGTGCCAGCAGCTTAAGTATCGATACGCAGTATTTT. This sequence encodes CASSLSIDTQYF.

The CDR3 protein is CASSQANPRDTGELFF. The DNA of the CDR3 is TGCGCCAGCAGCCAAGCAAACCCGAGGGACACCGGGGAGCTGTTTTTT. J is TRBJ2-2 and V is TRBV4-1; perhaps TRBD2 as D (5 bases). Per the germline V gene, CDR1 is MGHRA and CDR2 is YSYEKL. CDR3 length equals 16 residues. Trimming pared 1 base from V and 3 bases from J, leaving 12 bases between.

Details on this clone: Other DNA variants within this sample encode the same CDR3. The CDR3 sequence: CASSPGGDTQYF. The CDR3 DNA sequence: TGTGCCAGCAGCCCCGGGGGAGATACGCAGTATTTT. V and J are TRBV5-6 and TRBJ2-3; perhaps TRBD2 as D (6 bases). The V end was cut by 4 bases, the J end by 5 bases, with 8 bases between. There are 12 residues in the CDR3. Per germline, CDR1 SGHDT and CDR2 YYEEEE.

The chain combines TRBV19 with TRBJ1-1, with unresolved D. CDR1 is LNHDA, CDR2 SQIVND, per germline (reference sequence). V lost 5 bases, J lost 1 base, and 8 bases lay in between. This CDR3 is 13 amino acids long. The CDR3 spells CASSYDKNTEAFF. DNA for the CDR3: TGTGCCAGTAGTTACGACAAGAACACTGAAGCTTTCTTT.

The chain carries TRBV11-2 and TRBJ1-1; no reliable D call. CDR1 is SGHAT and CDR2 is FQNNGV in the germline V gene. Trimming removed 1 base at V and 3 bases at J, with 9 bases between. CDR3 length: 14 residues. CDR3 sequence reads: CASSLVIWDTEAFF. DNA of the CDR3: TGTGCCAGCAGCTTAGTCATATGGGACACTGAAGCTTTCTTT.

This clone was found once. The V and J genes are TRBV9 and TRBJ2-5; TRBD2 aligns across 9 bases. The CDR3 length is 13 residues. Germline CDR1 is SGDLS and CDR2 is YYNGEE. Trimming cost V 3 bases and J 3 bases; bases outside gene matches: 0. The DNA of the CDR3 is TGTGCCAGCAGCGGCGGGAGGGAAGAGACCCAGTACTTC. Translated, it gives CASSGGREETQYF. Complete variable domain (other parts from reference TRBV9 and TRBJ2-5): DSGVTQTPKHLITATGQRVTLRCSPRSGDLSVYWYQQSLDQGLQFLIQYYNGEERAKGNILERFSAQQFPDLHSELNLSSLELGDSALYFCASSGGREETQYFGPGTRLLVL.

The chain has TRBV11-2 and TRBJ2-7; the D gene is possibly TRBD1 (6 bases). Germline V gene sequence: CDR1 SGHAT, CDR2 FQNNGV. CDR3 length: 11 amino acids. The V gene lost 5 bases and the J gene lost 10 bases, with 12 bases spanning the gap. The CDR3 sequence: CASSTSRGQYF. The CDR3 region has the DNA TGTGCCAGCAGCACCAGCAGGGGTCAGTACTTC.

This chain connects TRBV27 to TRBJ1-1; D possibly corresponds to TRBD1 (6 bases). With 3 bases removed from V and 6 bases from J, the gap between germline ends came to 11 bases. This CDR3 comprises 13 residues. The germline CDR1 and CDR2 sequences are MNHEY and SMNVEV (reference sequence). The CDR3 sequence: CASSFNRDAEAFF. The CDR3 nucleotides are TGTGCCAGCAGTTTCAACAGGGACGCTGAAGCTTTCTTT.

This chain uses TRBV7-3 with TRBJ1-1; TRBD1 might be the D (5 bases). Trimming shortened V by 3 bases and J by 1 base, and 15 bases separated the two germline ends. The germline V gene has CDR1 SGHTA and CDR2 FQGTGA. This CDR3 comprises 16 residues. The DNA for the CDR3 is TGTGCCAGCAGCTTCCCTTCACAGGAGAGGAACACTGAAGCTTTCTTT. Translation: CASSFPSQERNTEAFF.

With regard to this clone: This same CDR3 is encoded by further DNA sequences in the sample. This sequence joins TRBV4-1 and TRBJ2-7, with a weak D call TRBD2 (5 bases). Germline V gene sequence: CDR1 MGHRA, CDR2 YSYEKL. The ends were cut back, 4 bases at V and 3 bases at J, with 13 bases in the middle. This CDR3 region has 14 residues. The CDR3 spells CASSLSVSGYEQYF. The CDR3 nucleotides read TGCGCCAGCAGCCTCTCAGTCAGCGGCTACGAGCAGTACTTC.

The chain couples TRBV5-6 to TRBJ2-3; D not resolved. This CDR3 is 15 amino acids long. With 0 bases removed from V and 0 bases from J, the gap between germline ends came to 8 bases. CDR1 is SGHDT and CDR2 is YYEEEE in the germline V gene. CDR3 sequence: CASSLGVGSTDTQYF. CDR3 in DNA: TGTGCCAGCAGCTTGGGGGTGGGGAGCACAGATACGCAGTATTTT.

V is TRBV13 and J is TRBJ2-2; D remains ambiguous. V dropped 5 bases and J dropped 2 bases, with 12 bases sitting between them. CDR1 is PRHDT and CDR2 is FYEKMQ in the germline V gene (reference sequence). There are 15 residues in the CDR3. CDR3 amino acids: CASSPYRFNTGELFF. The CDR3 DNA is TGTGCCAGCAGCCCTTACAGATTCAACACCGGGGAGCTGTTTTTT.